A selection of T cell receptor beta chains follows, all from one sample in a study of identical twins. Each CDR3 protein is one row after TCRdb ran MiXCR on the 5' RACE reads. This table holds approximately 550,000 distinct CDR3 sequences, about 22% found once. These same data were also listed under a study on yellow fever vaccine responses in identical twins.

Sequenced input: CD4+ T cells sorted from blood. The receptors derive from a woman under 30 in good health. Both conserved end residues are part of each CDR3. Fields, in order: clone size, V gene, D gene, J gene, CDR3 DNA, CDR3 protein. D genes are given only for firm matches. The listing skips clone size in some rows; elsewhere it reads once, few, many or a size class.

.	TRBV7-2	.	TRBJ2-2	TGTGCCAGCATAAGGACAAGGAACACCGGGGAGCTGTTTTTT	CASIRTRNTGELFF
few	TRBV20-1	.	TRBJ1-5	TGCAGTGCTAGAGATTTTGGACAGCCCAATCAGCCCCAGCATTTT	CSARDFGQPNQPQHF
.	TRBV11-1	.	TRBJ1-2	TGTGCCAGCAGCTCTGGACAGTTCGGGGGCTACACCTTC	CASSSGQFGGYTF
many	TRBV5-1	.	TRBJ2-3	TGCGCCAGCAGCTTGACGGGGGATACGCAGTATTTT	CASSLTGDTQYF
few	TRBV27	TRBD2	TRBJ2-1	TGTGCCAGCAGCCCCGGACTAGCGGGAGCGGAGCAGTTCTTC	CASSPGLAGAEQFF
.	TRBV6-5	.	TRBJ1-5	TGTGCCAGCAGTTACGGAAGAGGTCAGCCCCAGCATTTT	CASSYGRGQPQHF
few	TRBV10-3	TRBD1	TRBJ1-4	TGTGCCATCAGTGACCAGGGGGCAGATGAAAAACTGTTTTTT	CAISDQGADEKLFF
.	TRBV20-1	TRBD2	TRBJ2-5	TGCAGTGCTGAGGAGCGGGGGGTCCAAGAGACCCAGTACTTC	CSAEERGVQETQYF
.	TRBV12-3/TRBV12-4	.	TRBJ2-3	TGTACCTGCTGTCTCCAGTCGAGCCTAACCCTCGCTAGCACAGATACGCAGTATTTT	CTCCLQSSLTLASTDTQYF
few	TRBV4-1	TRBD2	TRBJ2-7	TGCGCCAGCAGCCGCTCCTCGGTATCTAGCGGATCCTACGAGCAGTACTTC	CASSRSSVSSGSYEQYF
few	TRBV5-1	TRBD1	TRBJ2-5	TGCGCCAGCAGCTTGGCAACGGGACAGGGCTTAGAGACCCAGTACTTC	CASSLATGQGLETQYF
few	TRBV12-3/TRBV12-4	.	TRBJ1-5	TGTGCCAGCAGTTTAAGGCGGGGAAATAGCAATCAGCCCCAGCATTTT	CASSLRRGNSNQPQHF
.	TRBV5-6	.	TRBJ1-2	TGTGCCAGCAGCTTGGATCCTTCAGGGGACTATGGCTACACCTTC	CASSLDPSGDYGYTF
few	TRBV5-1	.	TRBJ2-5	TGCGCCAGCAGCACGGTCGGCAGGGGCAGGGAGACCCAGTACTTC	CASSTVGRGRETQYF
once	TRBV7-9	.	TRBJ2-1	TGTGCCAGCAGCCGACAGGCGCCTCTAGGGTCAGCCTACCAGTTCTTC	CASSRQAPLGSAYQFF